This T cell receptor (beta chain) appears in the sequencing data of a study of cytomegalovirus exposure and HLA in healthy donors. The germline CDR1 and CDR2 sequences are SNHLY and FYNNEI. V lost 7 bases to trimming and J lost 2 bases, with 11 bases between them. The CDR3 is made up of 13 amino acids. The study's findings and limits: Immune exposure information comprised only CMV serostatus. Both high specificity and high sensitivity reportedly marked the classifier's diagnosis of cytomegalovirus status. Using a false discovery rate of 0.05, a later analysis showed that roughly 16,000 TCR beta sequences were associated with HLA alleles.

Healthy bone marrow donors formed the donor group. In the case of this clone: Its target is not known. A read error is likely, as this CDR3 ends without the conserved phenylalanine or tryptophan.

A multiplex PCR was run with 60 Vbeta primers and 13 Jbeta primers. Clones were read by immunoSEQ multiplex PCR, and TCRdb kept only the in-frame ones, dropping some. This sample has approximately 140,000 clones, with under 85% found just once. V is TRBV2 and J is TRBJ1-1; D is ambiguous. The clonotype comes from a boy aged 10-17 years in good health and CMV-seronegative. The material sequenced was PBMCs. For the CDR3, the DNA is TGTGCCAGCACCGAGGGAGTTAACACTGAAGCTTTCTCT. It translates to CASTEGVNTEAFS.